Below are 24 T cell receptor beta chains sequenced from a single sample in a study of T cell changes during pregnancy in multiple sclerosis. Repertoires were generated with immunoSEQ multiplex PCR, while TCRdb's copy carries only in-frame clones and drops some. The table has roughly 80,000 clones, approximately 94% seen once; the top ten hold 2.5% to 3%. The source was peripheral blood, collected after pregnancy. The receptors were sampled from a female donor in good health, enrolled as a control in a pregnancy study.

The V and J genes are TRBV6-5 and TRBJ2-5; weak D call: TRBD2 (5 bases). The germline V gene encodes CDR1 MNHEY and CDR2 SVGAGI. CDR3 length: 13 residues. V was clipped by 2 bases and J by 5 bases, with 9 bases between them. This CDR3 reads CASSYLGGETQYF. The CDR3 nucleotides are TGTGCCAGCAGTTACCTAGGAGGCGAGACCCAGTACTTC.

This sequence joins TRBV27 and TRBJ2-3; unclear D gene. With 5 bases removed from V and 2 bases from J, the gap between germline ends came to 8 bases. Germline V gene data show CDR1 as MNHEY and CDR2 as SMNVEV (reference sequence). This CDR3 region has 13 residues. In DNA form, the CDR3 reads TGTGCCAGCAGTCCCGGTGTCACAGATACGCAGTATTTT. Protein product: CASSPGVTDTQYF.

The V gene is TRBV5-1, the J gene TRBJ2-7; 7 bases fit TRBD1. The V gene's germline CDR1 is SGHRS and CDR2 YFSETQ. This CDR3 contains 15 residues. Trimming took 0 bases from V and 0 from J; bases not matched to a gene: 3. For the CDR3, the DNA is TGCGCCAGCAGCTTGGCCGCAGGGGGCTCCTACGAGCAGTACTTC. Translated: CASSLAAGGSYEQYF. Using reference TRBV5-1 and TRBJ2-7 for the parts outside the CDR3, the full variable domain is KAGVTQTPRYLIKTRGQQVTLSCSPISGHRSVSWYQQTPGQGLQFLFEYFSETQRNKGNFPGRFSGRQFSNSRSEMNVSTLELGDSALYLCASSLAAGGSYEQYFGPGTRLTVT.

The rearrangement uses TRBV5-1 and TRBJ2-5, with D possibly being TRBD2 (7 bases). CDR3 size: 14 residues. V lost 3 bases and J 2 bases, leaving 11 bases between the germline ends. The germline gives CDR1 SGHRS, CDR2 YFSETQ. The CDR3 coding sequence is TGCGCCAGCAGCTGGGGGGGCCCTCAAGAGACCCAGTACTTC. Translation: CASSWGGPQETQYF.

This clone was detected only once. The J gene is TRBJ1-1, the V gene TRBV7-3, with TRBD1 identical over 9 bases. The trim removed 5 bases at V and 1 base at J, leaving 8 bases unmatched. The V gene's germline CDR1 is SGHTA and CDR2 FQGTGA. This CDR3 is 16 amino acids long. Here the CDR3 reads CASSKYRGLSNTEAFF. Written as DNA, the CDR3 is TGTGCCAGCAGCAAGTACAGGGGGCTCTCGAACACTGAAGCTTTCTTT.

The J gene is TRBJ2-3, the V gene TRBV7-2; TRBD2 might be the D (6 bases). Germline V CDR1 and CDR2: SGHTA, FQGNSA. The CDR3 has 17 amino acids. Deletions cut 5 bases from V and 2 bases from J, with 20 bases between. The CDR3 here is CASSPPSWREYTDTQYF. Written as DNA, the CDR3 is TGTGCCAGCAGCCCCCCGTCGTGGAGGGAGTACACAGATACGCAGTATTTT. The variable domain in full, completed from reference TRBV7-2 and TRBJ2-3, reads GAGVSQSPSNKVTEKGKDVELRCDPISGHTALYWYRQSLGQGLEFLIYFQGNSAPDKSGLPSDRFSAERTGGSVSTLTIQRTQQEDSAVYLCASSPPSWREYTDTQYFGPGTRLTVL.

The chain joins TRBV27 to TRBJ1-1; D remains unclear. This CDR3 is 15 amino acids long. V gave up 8 bases and J gave up 1 base, with 17 bases separating them. Germline V gene sequence: CDR1 MNHEY, CDR2 SMNVEV (reference sequence). This CDR3 reads CASSPFGATNTEAFF. The CDR3 DNA reads TGTGCCAGCTCCCCTTTTGGAGCTACGAACACTGAAGCTTTCTTT.

The chain employs TRBV14 and TRBJ2-1; 10 bases are shared with TRBD2. Germline V gives CDR1 SGHDN, CDR2 FVKESK. This CDR3 has 17 amino acids. Losses at the gene ends were 3 bases for V and 2 bases for J; bases not matched to a gene: 7. Written as DNA, the CDR3 is TGTGCCAGCAGCCAGAGGCAAGGACTAGCGGCCTACAATGAGCAGTTCTTC. Its translation is CASSQRQGLAAYNEQFF.

The genes are TRBV7-9 and TRBJ1-2, with 10 nucleotides matching TRBD1. This CDR3 spans 14 amino acids. CDR1 is SEHNR and CDR2 is FQNEAQ in the germline V gene (reference sequence). V shed 5 bases and J 13 bases; nucleotides not matched to a gene: 13. CDR3 sequence (DNA): TGTGCCAGCAGCCTACCGGGACAGGGGTCTACGGGCACCTTC. Protein: CASSLPGQGSTGTF.

This rearrangement joins TRBV11-2 to TRBJ2-3; tentatively, D is TRBD1 (6 bases). V dropped 1 base and J dropped 0 bases, with 14 bases sitting between them. Germline values: CDR1 SGHAT, CDR2 FQNNGV. This CDR3 has 17 amino acids. CDR3: CASSLVGQISSTDTQYF. CDR3 sequence (DNA): TGTGCCAGCAGCTTAGTGGGACAAATTTCTAGCACAGATACGCAGTATTTT. Together with reference TRBV11-2 and TRBJ2-3, the CDR3 gives the full variable domain: EAGVAQSPRYKIIEKRQSVAFWCNPISGHATLYWYQQILGQGPKLLIQFQNNGVVDDSQLPKDRFSAERLKGVDSTLKIQPAKLEDSAVYLCASSLVGQISSTDTQYFGPGTRLTVL.

The rearrangement links TRBV6-4 to TRBJ1-1; D is perhaps TRBD1 (5 bases). The germline V gene encodes CDR1 MRHNA and CDR2 SNTAGT. This CDR3 is built from 14 residues. The V and J ends lost 6 bases and 1 base respectively, with 12 bases between them. As DNA, the CDR3 is TGTGCCAGCAGGACGGACGGGGGGAACACTGAAGCTTTCTTT. Encoded protein: CASRTDGGNTEAFF.

This rearrangement joins TRBV5-6 to TRBJ1-6; D is possibly TRBD1 (5 bases). CDR1 and CDR2 from the germline V gene are SGHDT and YYEEEE. Deletions cut 1 base from V and 5 bases from J, with 10 bases between. The CDR3 is made up of 15 amino acids. CDR3 bases: TGTGCCAGCAGCTTGATCAGCAGGGATAATTCACCCCTCCACTTT. The encoded protein is CASSLISRDNSPLHF.

The CDR3 nucleotides read TGTGCCGCATCGAGGGGGTCCCACAATCAGCCCCAGCATTTT. This translates into CAASRGSHNQPQHF. V is TRBV19 and J is TRBJ1-5; TRBD1 might be the D (6 bases). In germline, CDR1 is LNHDA, CDR2 SQIVND (reference sequence). The CDR3 has 14 residues. Between the trimmed V and J ends, which lost 11 bases and 3 bases, there was a span of 17 bases.

This chain joins TRBV18 and TRBJ2-7; D possibly corresponds to TRBD2 (6 bases). The germline V and J ends were trimmed by 3 bases and 2 bases, with 8 bases remaining between them. The germline CDR1 and CDR2 sequences are KGHSH and LQKENI. The CDR3 loop spans 13 amino acids. The CDR3 reads CASSPPGAYEQYF. DNA for the CDR3: TGTGCCAGCTCACCCCCGGGAGCCTACGAGCAGTACTTC.

This chain joins TRBV4-3 and TRBJ2-7, with 11 bases identical to TRBD2. Losses at the gene ends were 2 bases for V and 2 bases for J; bases not matched to a gene: 2. The CDR3 totals 15 residues. The germline V gene encodes CDR1 LGHNA and CDR2 YSLEER. CDR3 DNA sequence: TGCGCCAGCAGCCAACTAGCGGGAGGCCCCTACGAGCAGTACTTC. Protein sequence: CASSQLAGGPYEQYF.

V and J are TRBV28 and TRBJ1-2; D might be TRBD1 (6 bases). Trimming left V 2 bases short and J 3 bases short, with 10 bases between. The germline gives CDR1 MDHEN, CDR2 SYDVKM. This CDR3 is 14 amino acids long. CDR3: CASSLRAGDYGYTF. The CDR3 region has the DNA TGTGCCAGCAGTTTAAGGGCAGGGGACTATGGCTACACCTTC.

The CDR3 sequence: CASSEQGSGELFF. CDR3 nucleotides: TGCGCCAGCAGTGAACAGGGCAGCGGGGAGCTGTTTTTT. The rearrangement links TRBV10-2 to TRBJ2-2; possibly TRBD1 for D (6 bases). This CDR3 has 13 residues. Trimming stripped 3 bases from V and 7 bases from J, with 9 bases between. Germline CDR1 WSHSY, CDR2 SAAADI.

This clone showed up just once. The J gene is TRBJ2-7, the V gene TRBV7-8; weak D call: TRBD2 (6 bases). The CDR3 runs to 17 residues. V shed 2 bases and J shed 1 base, with 18 bases lying between them. Germline V gene lookup returns CDR1 SGHVS and CDR2 FQNEAQ. The CDR3 DNA sequence: TGTGCCAGCAGCTTACAGCCCCAGCTAGCGAGGTCCTACGAGCAGTACTTC. Encoded protein: CASSLQPQLARSYEQYF.

V usage is TRBV27 and J usage is TRBJ2-3, with 8 bases identical to TRBD2. From germline, CDR1 is MNHEY and CDR2 SMNVEV (reference sequence). The CDR3 is 15 residues long. V dropped 5 bases and J dropped 2; count of bases not matched to a gene: 6. The CDR3 loop reads CASSTRRGDTDTQYF. The CDR3 DNA reads TGTGCCAGCAGTACCCGGCGGGGGGACACAGATACGCAGTATTTT.

The CDR3 loop reads CASSAGTGSYEQYF. The CDR3 DNA reads TGTGCCAGCAGTGCTGGGACAGGGTCCTACGAGCAGTACTTC. The rearrangement links TRBV2 to TRBJ2-7; 9 nucleotides align to TRBD1. V gave up 4 bases and J gave up 1 base; unmatched junction bases: 2. Germline V CDR1 and CDR2: SNHLY, FYNNEI. The CDR3 is 14 residues long.

The V call is TRBV28, the J call TRBJ2-7; weak D call: TRBD1 (6 bases). V was clipped by 6 bases and J by 3 bases, with 9 bases between them. This CDR3 region has 12 residues. Germline V CDR1 and CDR2: MDHEN, SYDVKM. DNA for the CDR3: TGTGCCAGCAGAACAGGGTTCTACGAGCAGTACTTC. Translating gives CASRTGFYEQYF. Complete variable domain (other parts from reference TRBV28 and TRBJ2-7): DVKVTQSSRYLVKRTGEKVFLECVQDMDHENMFWYRQDPGLGLRLIYFSYDVKMKEKGDIPEGYSVSREKKERFSLILESASTNQTSMYLCASRTGFYEQYFGPGTRLTVT.

The rearrangement uses TRBV7-8 and TRBJ2-6; 10 bases are shared with TRBD1. Per germline, CDR1 SGHVS and CDR2 FQNEAQ. The CDR3 totals 17 residues. Trimming removed 8 bases from V and 0 bases from J; junction bases left unmatched: 7. The chain's CDR3 is CASDPGQGFSGANVLTF. CDR3 DNA sequence: TGTGCCAGCGATCCGGGACAGGGGTTCTCTGGGGCCAACGTCCTGACTTTC.

V gene TRBV18 combines with J gene TRBJ2-3; D call uncertain. Germline values: CDR1 KGHSH, CDR2 LQKENI. This CDR3 is built from 11 residues. V was shortened by 10 bases and J by 0 bases, with 5 bases between the two germline ends. The CDR3, as DNA: TGTGCCACGCAGAGCACAGATACGCAGTATTTT. It specifies CATQSTDTQYF.

V and J are TRBV29-1 and TRBJ1-2; 7 nucleotides align to TRBD1. The length of the CDR3 is 14 residues. From germline, CDR1 is SQVTM and CDR2 ANQGSEA. Unmatched junction bases numbered 12, after V lost 6 bases and J lost 5 bases. CDR3 amino acids: CSVRGAASLYGYTF. CDR3 bases: TGCAGCGTCAGGGGGGCAGCGTCCCTTTATGGCTACACCTTC.